Shown below are 14 T cell receptor beta chains from a single sample sequenced in a study of T cell responses to AZD1222 COVID-19 vaccine. This table comes from immunoSEQ multiplex PCR, and its TCRdb copy is limited to in-frame clones, with some not included. Here the sample spans roughly 160,000 clones, about 90% being singletons. The source was peripheral blood, collected on day 0 of AZD1222 vaccination. These receptors originate from an adult in good health.

The V call is TRBV6-6, the J call TRBJ1-5, with D unresolved. Looked up from germline, CDR1 is MNHNY and CDR2 is SVGAGI (reference sequence). The CDR3 length is 12 residues. V was cut by 0 bases and J by 9 bases, with 6 bases left in between. The CDR3 nucleotides read TGTGCCAGCAGTTACTCAGGAAGGCCCCAGCATTTT. This translates into CASSYSGRPQHF.

The chain is built from TRBV6-1 and TRBJ1-1; the D is unclear. Germline values: CDR1 MNHNS, CDR2 SASEGT. The V end was cut by 3 bases, the J end by 1 base, with 9 bases between. CDR3 length: 14 residues. The CDR3 coding sequence is TGTGCCAGCAGTGATTCTTTGGGGAACACTGAAGCTTTCTTT. It yields the protein CASSDSLGNTEAFF.

The genes are TRBV29-1 and TRBJ1-1, with no clear D. The CDR3 spans 13 residues. V was trimmed by 7 bases and J by 4 bases, leaving 16 bases between them. Per germline, CDR1 SQVTM and CDR2 ANQGSEA. The CDR3 region has the DNA TGCAGCGCCTCCGGTAGAGAGGGCACTGAAGCTTTCTTT. Amino acids: CSASGREGTEAFF.

The CDR3 coding sequence is TGTGCCAGCAGCTTTGAAATGAACACTGAAGCTTTCTTT. Protein product: CASSFEMNTEAFF. The chain links TRBV5-4 to TRBJ1-1; no firm D call. This CDR3 is built from 13 residues. CDR1 and CDR2 (germline): SGHNT, YYREEE (reference sequence). Deletions cut 2 bases from V and 0 bases from J, with 5 bases between. Complete variable domain (other parts from reference TRBV5-4 and TRBJ1-1): ETGVTQSPTHLIKTRGQQVTLRCSSQSGHNTVSWYQQALGQGPQFIFQYYREEENGRGNFPPRFSGLQFPNYSSELNVNALELDDSALYLCASSFEMNTEAFFGQGTRLTVV.

This chain connects TRBV7-2 to TRBJ1-1; possible D gene TRBD1, 6 bases. CDR1 is SGHTA, CDR2 FQGNSA, per germline. This CDR3 region has 16 residues. V dropped 5 bases and J dropped 3 bases, with 19 bases sitting between them. The CDR3 loop reads CASSPNLGGLDTEAFF. In DNA form, the CDR3 reads TGTGCCAGCAGCCCCAACTTAGGGGGGCTGGACACTGAAGCTTTCTTT. The full variable domain, rest sourced from reference TRBV7-2 and TRBJ1-1, is GAGVSQSPSNKVTEKGKDVELRCDPISGHTALYWYRQSLGQGLEFLIYFQGNSAPDKSGLPSDRFSAERTGGSVSTLTIQRTQQEDSAVYLCASSPNLGGLDTEAFFGQGTRLTVV.

The V gene is TRBV28, the J gene TRBJ2-7; 11 bases match TRBD1. CDR3 size: 15 residues. V dropped 7 bases and J dropped 4; count of bases not matched to a gene: 9. Looked up from germline, CDR1 is MDHEN and CDR2 is SYDVKM. The CDR3 DNA follows: TGTGCCAGCAATATAGCGGACAGGGGGCTGTACGAGCAGTACTTC. Its protein is CASNIADRGLYEQYF.

The chain carries TRBV28 and TRBJ2-7; 7 nucleotides agree with TRBD1. The CDR3 contains 15 residues. Trimming at V came to 6 bases and at J to 2 bases, leaving 10 bases not matched to a gene. Germline-derived CDR1 and CDR2 are MDHEN and SYDVKM. CDR3 residues: CASSRLRDSPYEQYF. The CDR3 DNA is TGTGCCAGCAGCCGCCTCCGGGACAGCCCCTACGAGCAGTACTTC.

V gene TRBV29-1 combines with J gene TRBJ2-7; possibly TRBD1 or TRBD2 for D (5 bases each). Trimming stripped 4 bases from V and 4 bases from J, with 20 bases between. This CDR3 comprises 15 residues. From germline, CDR1 is SQVTM and CDR2 ANQGSEA. The CDR3 sequence is CSVGHSGRGRYEQYF. The CDR3 coding sequence is TGCAGCGTTGGCCACTCAGGGAGAGGACGGTACGAGCAGTACTTC.

J is TRBJ2-5 and V is TRBV19, with 10 nucleotides matching TRBD2. Germline loops: CDR1 LNHDA, CDR2 SQIVND (reference sequence). Losses at the gene ends were 2 bases for V and 5 bases for J; bases not matched to a gene: 5. The CDR3 has 15 residues. This CDR3 reads CASSISAGGHETQYF. In nucleotides, the CDR3 is TGTGCCAGTAGTATATCAGCGGGGGGGCACGAGACCCAGTACTTC.

This clone was recorded once. The J gene is TRBJ1-2, the V gene TRBV10-3, with TRBD1 as a possible D gene (6 bases). The CDR3 spans 13 residues. V was clipped by 5 bases and J by 3 bases, with 10 bases between them. Germline lookup yields CDR1 ENHRY and CDR2 SYGVKD. The CDR3 DNA follows: TGTGCCATCAGTACACAGGGAGACTATGGCTACACCTTC. Its protein product is CAISTQGDYGYTF.

The chain carries TRBV28 and TRBJ1-1; 8 positions match TRBD1. Losses at the gene ends were 4 bases for V and 0 bases for J; bases not matched to a gene: 4. Germline V gene data show CDR1 as MDHEN and CDR2 as SYDVKM. CDR3 length equals 15 residues. The chain's CDR3 is CASSSHRGLNTEAFF. In nucleotides, the CDR3 is TGTGCCAGCAGTTCCCACAGGGGGTTGAACACTGAAGCTTTCTTT.

In its sample, this clone was seen a few times. The chain uses TRBV18 and TRBJ1-5; D not certain. This CDR3 region has 15 residues. Germline V gene data show CDR1 as KGHSH and CDR2 as LQKENI. The V and J ends lost 3 bases and 4 bases respectively, with 13 bases between them. The CDR3 DNA is TGTGCCAGCTCACCGAGCAGGACCGAAAATCAGCCCCAGCATTTT. Translation: CASSPSRTENQPQHF.

This chain links TRBV29-1 with TRBJ2-1; TRBD1 aligns across 7 bases. The germline V gene has CDR1 SQVTM and CDR2 ANQGSEA. The trim removed 8 bases at V and 3 bases at J, leaving 16 bases unmatched. This CDR3 spans 16 amino acids. CDR3 DNA sequence: TGCAGCTCCTACGACTGGACAGGCGAAAACTACAATGAGCAGTTCTTC. Translated, it gives CSSYDWTGENYNEQFF.

J is TRBJ1-1 and V is TRBV28; D is uncertain. V lost 2 bases to trimming and J lost 5 bases, with 12 bases between them. Germline V gene data show CDR1 as MDHEN and CDR2 as SYDVKM. The CDR3 loop spans 14 amino acids. CDR3 sequence: CASSLQDRGTEAFF. For the CDR3, the DNA is TGTGCCAGCAGTTTACAGGACCGAGGAACTGAAGCTTTCTTT.